Following are 17 T cell receptor beta chains from one sample sequenced in a study of Tregs in tolerant kidney transplant recipients. Related graft donors supplied nonmyeloablative bone marrow transplants, and mixed chimerism was transient. TCRdb's table, derived via immunoSEQ multiplex PCR, lists solely in-frame clones and lacks some. Its clone listing holds 5,800 or so clones. Material: CD4+ T cells from blood (PBMCs), obtained 6 months after the transplant. Receptor source: a human patient who received a combined kidney and bone marrow transplant. Some T cells may be transferred from the graft donor.

This clone is labeled medium-sized based on frequency. The sequence runs out 3 residues before the end of the CDR3; the remainder is reconstructed from the germline J gene. The V call is TRBV20-1, the J call TRBJ2-6; 9 bases line up with TRBD1. Losses at the gene ends were 0 bases for V and 1 base for J; bases not matched to a gene: 10. Per the germline V gene, CDR1 is DFQATT and CDR2 is SNEGSKA (reference sequence). There are 19 residues in the CDR3. The CDR3 is CSAREPPGQGSSGANVLTF. The sequenced part of the CDR3 DNA is TGCAGTGCTAGAGAGCCCCCGGGACAGGGTTCATCTGGGGCCAACGTC.

This clone is deemed medium-sized by its frequency. The CDR3 goes on 3 residues after the read ends, and that part is filled in from the germline J gene. The chain combines TRBV20-1 with TRBJ1-2, with 9 bases identical to TRBD1. CDR3 length equals 13 residues. CDR1 and CDR2 (germline): DFQATT, SNEGSKA (reference sequence). The V segment lost 0 bases and the J segment 4 bases; nucleotides outside the gene matches: 0. CDR3 bases read: TGCAGTGCTAGAGAGACAGGGGGCTATGGC. This translates into CSARETGGYG. The entire CDR3 protein is CSARETGGYGYTF.

In regard to this clone: Sequencing ends 3 residues short of the CDR3 end; the germline J gene provides the rest. The V call is TRBV3-1 (or the pseudogene TRBV3-2), the J call TRBJ1-5; 8 nucleotides agree with TRBD1. This CDR3 comprises 19 residues. V dropped 3 bases and J dropped 0; count of bases not matched to a gene: 13. CDR1 and CDR2 (germline): LGHDT, YNNKEL (reference sequence). The sequenced CDR3 bases are TGTGCCAGCAGCCACCCCCCAAGACAGGGGTTAGGTAGCAATCAGCCC. Translating it yields CASSHPPRQGLGSNQP. The full CDR3 protein is CASSHPPRQGLGSNQPQHF.

Turning to this clone: The CDR3 end is not reached by the read, which stops 3 residues before it; the germline J gene fills it in. V is TRBV5-1 and J is TRBJ2-7, with 8 bases that match TRBD1. The CDR3 loop spans 15 amino acids. After removal of 1 base from V and 3 bases from J, the junction contained 6 bases not matched to a gene. From germline, CDR1 is SGHRS and CDR2 YFSETQ. The CDR3 region is CASSLTAGGGYEQYF. The sequenced part of the CDR3 DNA is TGCGCCAGCAGCTTGACGGCAGGGGGCGGCTACGAG.

Notes on this clone: The CDR3 end lies 3 residues beyond the end of the read and is filled in from the germline J gene. V gene TRBV30 combines with J gene TRBJ2-7; TRBD2 aligns across 9 bases. J was trimmed by 2 bases and V by 3 bases; bases with no gene match: 5. The germline V gene has CDR1 GTSNPN and CDR2 SVGIG (reference sequence). The CDR3 totals 14 residues. CDR3 DNA (partial): TGTGCCTGGAGGGAGCTAGCGGGGACCTACGAG. Translated, it gives CAWRELAGTYE. The entire CDR3 is CAWRELAGTYEQYF. The full variable domain, rest sourced from reference TRBV30 and TRBJ2-7, is SQTIHQWPATLVQPVGSPLSLECTVEGTSNPNLYWYRQAAGRGLQLLFYSVGIGQISSEVPQNLSASRPQDRQFILSSKKLLLSDSGFYLCAWRELAGTYEQYFGPGTRLTVT.

Comments on this clone: From the germline J gene comes the end of the CDR3, since the read stops 3 residues before it. This chain joins TRBV20-1 and TRBJ2-1; maybe TRBD2 (6 bases). The CDR3 is made up of 13 amino acids. Trimming removed 5 bases at V and 6 bases at J, with 14 bases between. Germline CDR1 reads DFQATT; CDR2 reads SNEGSKA (reference sequence). The sequenced part of the CDR3 DNA is TGCAGTGCTTCGGGACTTGCGGCCAATGAG. Translation gives CSASGLAANE. The whole CDR3 protein is CSASGLAANEQFF.

For this clone: The read comes to an end 3 residues before the CDR3 does, leaving the germline J gene to fill in the end. This rearrangement joins TRBV10-3 to TRBJ2-2; tentative D call: TRBD2 (5 bases). V was pared by 8 bases and J by 4 bases, with 14 bases between. CDR3 size: 14 residues. Looked up from germline, CDR1 is ENHRY and CDR2 is SYGVKD. The CDR3: CAILPLRGTGELFF. Incomplete CDR3 DNA: TGTGCCATCCTACCCCTACGGGGCACCGGGGAG.

With respect to this clone: The read comes to an end 3 residues before the CDR3 does, leaving the germline J gene to fill in the end. The V gene is TRBV3-1 (or the pseudogene TRBV3-2), the J gene TRBJ2-5, with D tentatively TRBD1 (5 bases). The V gene lost 6 bases and the J gene lost 2 bases, with 10 bases spanning the gap. CDR1 and CDR2 from the germline V gene are LGHDT and YNNKEL (reference sequence). The CDR3 sequence is 13 residues long. CDR3 DNA, as far as it was read: TGTGCCAGCAGTGGAAGGGGTCAAGAGACC. As protein: CASSGRGQET. The entire CDR3 is CASSGRGQETQYF.

About this clone itself: Coverage ceases 3 residues before the CDR3 finishes, and the germline J gene fills in the end. The chain combines TRBV28 with TRBJ2-7; D unclear. Trimming removed 2 bases from V and 1 base from J, with 9 bases in between. This CDR3 comprises 14 residues. CDR1 and CDR2 (germline): MDHEN, SYDVKM. This CDR3 is CASSLGSDSYEQYF. The covered CDR3 bases are TGTGCCAGCAGTTTAGGTAGTGATTCCTACGAG.

A note on this clone: Sequencing ends 3 residues short of the CDR3 end; the germline J gene provides the rest. The rearrangement joins TRBV27 to TRBJ2-5; 8 bases line up with TRBD1. Per germline, CDR1 MNHEY and CDR2 SMNVEV (reference sequence). The CDR3 has 14 residues. With 4 bases clipped from V and 3 bases from J, the junction kept 4 bases outside the gene matches. The chain's CDR3 is CASSSGQGEETQYF. The covered CDR3 bases are TGTGCCAGCAGTTCAGGACAGGGTGAAGAGACC.

Its frequency marks this clone as medium-sized. The read ends 3 residues shy of where the CDR3 ends; the end is completed using the germline J gene. The chain couples TRBV20-1 to TRBJ1-5; D may be TRBD1 (5 bases). Germline V lookup: CDR1 DFQATT, CDR2 SNEGSKA (reference sequence). The V end lost 6 bases, the J end lost 5 bases, and 14 bases lay between the germline ends. There are 13 residues in the CDR3. CDR3 sequence: CSAIRQIDQPQHF. The covered CDR3 bases are TGCAGTGCCATCCGACAGATCGATCAGCCC.

Comments on this clone: The read falls 3 residues short of the CDR3 end, and the missing part is taken from the germline J gene. Other DNA sequences in this sample translate to the same CDR3. The V gene is TRBV18, the J gene TRBJ1-2; no clear D. The V end lost 3 bases, the J end lost 6 bases, and 11 bases lay between the germline ends. The length of the CDR3 is 13 residues. The germline gives CDR1 KGHSH, CDR2 LQKENI. The CDR3 bases that were read are TGTGCCAGCTCACCTACGACTAGGGATGGC. It encodes CASSPTTRDG. The CDR3 reads in full as CASSPTTRDGYTF. The full variable domain, its missing parts supplied by reference TRBV18 and TRBJ1-2, is NAGVMQNPRHLVRRRGQEARLRCSPMKGHSHVYWYRQLPEEGLKFMVYLQKENIIDESGMPKERFSAEFPKEGPSILRIQQVVRGDSAAYFCASSPTTRDGYTFGSGTRLTVV.

Here the CDR3 reads CASRTGGISVAFF. The DNA read from the CDR3 is TGTGCCAGCCGGACAGGGGGCATAAGTGTA. V is TRBV2 and J is TRBJ1-1; 11 nucleotides agree with TRBD1. Read sequence stops 3 residues before the CDR3 end, and the germline J gene provides the missing end. The germline V gene has CDR1 SNHLY and CDR2 FYNNEI. The CDR3 loop spans 13 amino acids.

Concerning this clone: Coverage ceases 3 residues before the CDR3 finishes, and the germline J gene fills in the end. The gene calls are TRBV28 and TRBJ2-7; 10 nucleotides line up with TRBD1. Germline V gene sequence: CDR1 MDHEN, CDR2 SYDVKM. V lost 6 bases to trimming and J lost 6 bases; unmatched junction nucleotides: 5. The CDR3 length is 13 residues. Incomplete CDR3 DNA: TGTGCCAGCAGAGGGACAGGGGATCCCGAG. Encoded protein: CASRGTGDPE. The whole CDR3 protein reads CASRGTGDPEQYF. The variable domain in full, with the rest retrieved from reference TRBV28 and TRBJ2-7, is DVKVTQSSRYLVKRTGEKVFLECVQDMDHENMFWYRQDPGLGLRLIYFSYDVKMKEKGDIPEGYSVSREKKERFSLILESASTNQTSMYLCASRGTGDPEQYFGPGTRLTVT.

Regarding this clone: The CDR3 is cut off 3 residues early in the read; its end comes from the germline J gene. This sequence joins TRBV5-1 and TRBJ2-7; a possible D gene is TRBD2 (6 bases). This CDR3 contains 15 residues. CDR1 is SGHRS and CDR2 is YFSETQ in the germline V gene. V was shortened by 4 bases and J by 1 base, with 15 bases between the two germline ends. The CDR3 DNA, read in part, is TGCGCCAGCAGCCCCACCGGGACTCCGTCCTACGAG. Translated, it gives CASSPTGTPSYE. The entire CDR3 reads CASSPTGTPSYEQYF. The whole variable domain, filled in from reference TRBV5-1 and TRBJ2-7, reads KAGVTQTPRYLIKTRGQQVTLSCSPISGHRSVSWYQQTPGQGLQFLFEYFSETQRNKGNFPGRFSGRQFSNSRSEMNVSTLELGDSALYLCASSPTGTPSYEQYFGPGTRLTVT.

To note about this clone: The read ends 3 residues before the CDR3 terminus; that terminus is restored from the germline J gene. The chain carries TRBV2 and TRBJ2-3; 7 bases are a match to TRBD2. J was trimmed by 0 bases and V by 8 bases; bases with no gene match: 2. The CDR3 sequence is 13 residues long. Germline CDR1 and CDR2: SNHLY and FYNNEI. This CDR3 is CASGRESTDTQYF. The part of the CDR3 DNA that was read is TGTGCCAGCGGGCGGGAGAGCACAGATACG. The whole variable domain, filled in from reference TRBV2 and TRBJ2-3, reads EPEVTQTPSHQVTQMGQEVILRCVPISNHLYFYWYRQILGQKVEFLVSFYNNEISEKSEIFDDQFSVERPDGSNFTLKIRSTKLEDSAMYFCASGRESTDTQYFGPGTRLTVL.

A word on this clone: The CDR3 is cut off 3 residues early in the read; its end comes from the germline J gene. The V call is TRBV12-3 or TRBV12-4, the J call TRBJ2-4; TRBD1 might be the D (8 bases). The length of the CDR3 is 15 residues. Trimming stripped 5 bases from V and 3 bases from J, with 14 bases between. CDR3 DNA (partial): TGTGCCAGCAGTCTAACAGGGGGGGGCAAAAACATT. Residues: CASSLTGGGKNI. The CDR3 reads in full as CASSLTGGGKNIQYF.